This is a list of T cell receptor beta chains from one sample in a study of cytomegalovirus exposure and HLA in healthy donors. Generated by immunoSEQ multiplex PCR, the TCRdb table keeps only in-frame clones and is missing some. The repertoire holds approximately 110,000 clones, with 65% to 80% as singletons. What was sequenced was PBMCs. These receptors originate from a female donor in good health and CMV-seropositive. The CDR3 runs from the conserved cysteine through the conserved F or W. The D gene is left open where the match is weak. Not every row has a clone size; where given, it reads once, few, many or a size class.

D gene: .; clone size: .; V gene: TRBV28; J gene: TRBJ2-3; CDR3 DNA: TGTGCCAGCAGTCCCCTACTTAGCGGTTCGCTGGATACGCAGTATTTT; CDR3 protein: CASSPLLSGSLDTQYF
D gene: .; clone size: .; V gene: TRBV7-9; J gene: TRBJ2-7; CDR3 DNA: TGTGCCAGCAGCTTTGTTGGGCTTGGGCCTTCTTTC; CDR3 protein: CASSFVGLGPSF
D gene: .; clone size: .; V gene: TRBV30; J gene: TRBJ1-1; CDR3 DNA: TGTGCCTGGAGTGTAGAACCCAGGGTGACTGAAGCTTTCTTT; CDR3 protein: CAWSVEPRVTEAFF
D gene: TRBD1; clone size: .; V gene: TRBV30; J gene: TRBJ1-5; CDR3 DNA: TGTGCCTGGAGTGTAGAGGGGGCTAGCAATCAGCCCCAGCATTTT; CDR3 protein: CAWSVEGASNQPQHF
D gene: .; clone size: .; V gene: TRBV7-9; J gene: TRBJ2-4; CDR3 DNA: TGTGCCAGCAGCTTATCCAGGGTGGGATACATTCAGTACTTC; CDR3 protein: CASSLSRVGYIQYF
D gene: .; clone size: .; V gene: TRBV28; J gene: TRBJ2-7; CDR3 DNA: TGTGCCAGCAGGCCTCCCGTTGGCGGAGCTAGGGAGCAGTACTTC; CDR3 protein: CASRPPVGGAREQYF
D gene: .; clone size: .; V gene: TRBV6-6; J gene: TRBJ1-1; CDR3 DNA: TGTGCCAGCAGGTCAGAAGACAGGAAAAACACTGAAGCTTTCTTT; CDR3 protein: CASRSEDRKNTEAFF
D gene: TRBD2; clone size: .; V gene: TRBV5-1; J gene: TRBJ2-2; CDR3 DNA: TGCGCCAGCAGCTTGGCCCCGCGGGAGAAGACCGGGGAGCTGTTTTTT; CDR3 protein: CASSLAPREKTGELFF
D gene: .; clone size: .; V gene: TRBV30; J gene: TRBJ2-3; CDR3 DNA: TGTGCCTGGAGTGTACAAGCGGCCCCGTCCCAGTATTTT; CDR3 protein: CAWSVQAAPSQYF
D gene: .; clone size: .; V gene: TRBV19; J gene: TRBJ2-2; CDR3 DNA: TGTGCCAGTACTCAGAGGACCGGGGAGCTGTTTTTT; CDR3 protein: CASTQRTGELFF
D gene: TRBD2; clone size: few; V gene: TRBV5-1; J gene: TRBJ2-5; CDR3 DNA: TGCGCCAGCAGCTTGGATAGCGGGGGTGGGACCCAGTACTTC; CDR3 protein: CASSLDSGGGTQYF
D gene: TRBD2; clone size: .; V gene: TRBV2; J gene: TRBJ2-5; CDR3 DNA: TGTGCCACGGGGACCAGCGGGGGTTTGACCCAGTACTTC; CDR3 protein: CATGTSGGLTQYF
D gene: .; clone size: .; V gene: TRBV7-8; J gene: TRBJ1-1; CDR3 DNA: TGTGCCAGCAGTCCCGTAGTCGGTCACACTGAAGCTTTCTTT; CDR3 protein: CASSPVVGHTEAFF
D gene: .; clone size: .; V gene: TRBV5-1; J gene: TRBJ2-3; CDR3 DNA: TGCGCCAGCAGCTTGGCGGAGCCGAGCACAGATACGCAGTATTTT; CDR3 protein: CASSLAEPSTDTQYF
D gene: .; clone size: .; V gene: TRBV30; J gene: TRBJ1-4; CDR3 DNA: TGTGCCTGGAGTCGGTGGTCTAATGAAAAACTGTTTTTT; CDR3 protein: CAWSRWSNEKLFF
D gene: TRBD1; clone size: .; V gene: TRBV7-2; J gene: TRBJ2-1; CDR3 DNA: TGTGCCAGCAGCCACCCAGCAGGGGGCTCCTACAATGAGCAGTTCTTC; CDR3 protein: CASSHPAGGSYNEQFF
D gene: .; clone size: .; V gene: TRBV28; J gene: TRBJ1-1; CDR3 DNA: TGTGCCAGCAGACGCGGGATCACTGAAGCTTTCTTT; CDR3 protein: CASRRGITEAFF
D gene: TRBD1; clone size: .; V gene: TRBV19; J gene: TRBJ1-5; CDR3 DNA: TGTGCCAGTAGTCGGGACAGGGGGCGCGGCAATCAGCCCCAGCATTTT; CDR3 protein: CASSRDRGRGNQPQHF